The T cell receptor beta chain under discussion was sequenced for a study of shared clonotypes between healthy human individuals. About this clone itself: Its antigen remains unidentified.

Donation came from healthy HIV-negative adults that had no recent acute infections or vaccinations. CD4+ cells were split into CD45RA+ naive and CD45RA-negative memory subsets. Each subset's genomic DNA was shared equally among a number of immunoSEQ plates. The table came from immunoSEQ multiplex PCR; TCRdb's copy has only in-frame clones and leaves some out. The sample shows 180,000 or so clones, roughly 91% of them seen only once. This CDR3 comprises 14 residues. CDR1 SEHNR and CDR2 FQNEAQ come from the germline V gene (reference sequence). Trimming took 4 bases from V and 10 from J, leaving 14 bases between them. Study-level findings and limits: An effect of sequencing depth on clonotype sharing among donors was expected.

This rearrangement joins TRBV7-9 to TRBJ1-6; possibly TRBD1 for D (6 bases). The TCR was taken from a woman in her 30s in good health. Sequencing was carried out using naive CD4+ T cells sorted from blood. Stated subset: CD45RA+ positively selected. Here the CDR3 DNA reads TGTGCCAGCAGCTCGACCGGGGGCGGCTCACCCCTCCACTTT. The encoded protein is CASSSTGGGSPLHF.